This T cell receptor (beta chain) emerged from a study of shared clonotypes between healthy human individuals. Study-level results: With few donors, the genetic and exposure-history diversity represented was limited.

With respect to this clone: As yet, its antigen is unknown.

The CDR3 sequence is 15 residues long. Germline assignment: CDR1 SGHVS and CDR2 FQNEAQ. With V trimmed by 5 bases and J by 0 bases, 7 bases remained unmatched. TCRdb's copy holds only in-frame clones and misses some; the assay was immunoSEQ multiplex PCR. The sample consists of about 2.4 million clones, roughly 93% of them appearing once. This sequence joins TRBV7-8 and TRBJ2-7; 7 positions agree with TRBD2. The receptor comes from a man between 18 and 29 years old in good health. Some clones in this sample may be carry-over from other donors' samples. The sample consisted of naive CD4+ T cells from PBMCs. The subset is: CD45RA+ positively selected. The CDR3 region has the DNA TGTGCCAGCAGCCCCCGGGAGGCCACCTCCTACGAGCAGTACTTC. Its translation is CASSPREATSYEQYF.